This is a list of T cell receptor beta chains from one sample in a study of molecular identifiers for immune sequencing clone quantification. TCRdb re-analysed the PCR reads in MiXCR, keeping a single row per CDR3 protein. The profile shows tens of thousands of distinct CDR3 sequences, roughly 17% of them singletons. Specimen: naive CD8+ T cells from blood, with Jurkat cell RNA spiked in. These receptors all stem from a human donor in good health. Some libraries in this study had Jurkat cell RNA spiked in. The CDR3 runs from the conserved cysteine through the conserved F or W. The D gene is left open where the match is weak.

cdr3_aa	v_call	j_call	d_call	cdr3_length
CASSLGGGGAEAFF	TRBV5-6	TRBJ1-1	.	14
CASSPTSSYEQYF	TRBV14	TRBJ2-7	.	13
CASSQVRTGQNIQYF	TRBV3-1	TRBJ2-4	TRBD1	15
CASSRPAYTEAFF	TRBV7-9	TRBJ1-1	.	13
CSARVALSNSNQPQHF	TRBV20-1	TRBJ1-5	.	16
CASTQFSSSGANVLTF	TRBV2	TRBJ2-6	.	16
CASSWDTTYEQYF	TRBV11-2	TRBJ2-7	.	13
CASSEGGTPTGELFF	TRBV6-1	TRBJ2-2	.	15
CASSPEMGVETQYF	TRBV5-4	TRBJ2-5	.	14
CSVEEGTDTQYF	TRBV29-1	TRBJ2-3	.	12
CASSQDRGMNTEAFF	TRBV4-1	TRBJ1-1	.	15
CASSHRLAGGSTDTQYF	TRBV13	TRBJ2-3	TRBD2	17
CASSYPTSGEQFF	TRBV6-2/TRBV6-3	TRBJ2-1	.	13
CASSHGLGSNQPQHF	TRBV4-1	TRBJ1-5	.	15
CASSPQQDWNQPQHF	TRBV19	TRBJ1-5	.	15
CAGGLAGGLCGEQYF	TRBV6-5	TRBJ2-7	TRBD2	15
CSGRNTEAFF	TRBV29-1	TRBJ1-1	.	10
CASSEPLRGSGSSDEQYF	TRBV10-2	TRBJ2-7	TRBD2	18
CSAIDGIYSNQPQHF	TRBV20-1	TRBJ1-5	.	15
CASSFGARTDTQYF	TRBV7-2	TRBJ2-3	.	14
CASSPRTSGSTDTQYF	TRBV19	TRBJ2-3	TRBD2	16
CASSQVRGTEAFF	TRBV4-1	TRBJ1-1	.	13
CASSLWVTAGTQYF	TRBV28	TRBJ2-3	.	14
CASSLYLRGTDTQYF	TRBV28	TRBJ2-3	.	15
CASSAKAAEQYF	TRBV25-1	TRBJ2-7	.	12
CASSWGTGNNQPQHF	TRBV4-2	TRBJ1-5	TRBD1	15
CASSLSNGEQYF	TRBV27	TRBJ2-7	.	12
CASSAGTMFEQYF	TRBV7-9	TRBJ2-7	TRBD2	13
CASSYGRGHEQFF	TRBV6-2/TRBV6-3	TRBJ2-1	.	13
CASSSTGGTSSYNEQFF	TRBV7-9	TRBJ2-1	.	17
CASSIPTGGLAKNIQYF	TRBV19	TRBJ2-4	TRBD1	17
CATSREGQVGTDTQYF	TRBV15	TRBJ2-3	.	16
CASSRGGRVQSTDTQYF	TRBV21-1	TRBJ2-3	.	17
CASILGGLAGPSSYNEQFF	TRBV11-2	TRBJ2-1	TRBD2	19
CASSEQGGIHEQYF	TRBV14	TRBJ2-7	.	14
CASSWGPSYEQYF	TRBV5-4	TRBJ2-7	.	13
CASRPSVLNYEQYF	TRBV27	TRBJ2-7	.	14
CASSEDGRASQYF	TRBV10-1	TRBJ2-3	TRBD2	13
CASSPDSFQPQHF	TRBV28	TRBJ1-5	.	13
CASSPQGHAFF	TRBV12-3/TRBV12-4	TRBJ1-1	.	11
CASSPGTANTEAFF	TRBV27	TRBJ1-1	TRBD1	14
CASSQSRLEQYF	TRBV4-3	TRBJ2-3	.	12
CASSAVTGEGTEAFF	TRBV9	TRBJ1-1	TRBD1	15
CASSQGSRQGPDEQFF	TRBV4-2	TRBJ2-1	TRBD1	16
CASSVQGFAYEQYF	TRBV13	TRBJ2-7	.	14
CASSHHIRTSGVPSTDTQYF	TRBV4-3	TRBJ2-3	TRBD2	20
CSVFEGLRKDTQYF	TRBV20-1	TRBJ2-3	.	14
CASEGADYNSPLHF	TRBV5-4	TRBJ1-6	.	14
CASSDRGGGRIEQYF	TRBV6-5	TRBJ2-7	TRBD2	15
CASSLGQGAAGNTIYF	TRBV7-9	TRBJ1-3	TRBD1	16
CASSPPSRTHEQYF	TRBV5-6	TRBJ2-7	.	14
CASSLVGDRGANVLTF	TRBV13	TRBJ2-6	.	16
CASSYGGEQFF	TRBV6-6	TRBJ2-1	.	11
CATSRDYGGTQPQHF	TRBV15	TRBJ1-5	.	15
CASSLEGQGNGYTF	TRBV7-9	TRBJ1-2	TRBD1	14